Listed here are 5 T cell receptor beta chains from one sample, sequenced in a study of cytomegalovirus exposure and HLA in healthy donors. Amplification used 60 Vbeta primers and 13 Jbeta primers. Data came from immunoSEQ multiplex PCR; TCRdb stores just in-frame clones and leaves some out. The sample lists over 150,000 clones, roughly 80% occurring once. Sequenced sample: PBMCs. These receptors came from a male donor in good health and CMV-seronegative.

The chain uses TRBV5-4 and TRBJ2-7; D might be TRBD1 (6 bases). The CDR3 has 14 residues. Trimming left V 3 bases short and J 0 bases short, with 10 bases between. CDR1 and CDR2 from the germline V gene are SGHNT and YYREEE (reference sequence). In nucleotides, the CDR3 is TGTGCCAGCAGCTCCCAGGGGTTCTCCTACGAGCAGTACTTC. This encodes CASSSQGFSYEQYF.

The J gene is TRBJ2-5, the V gene TRBV5-1; possibly TRBD1 for D (8 bases). The end of the DNA fits TRBJ2-7 better, so the J call may be wrong. This CDR3 is 14 amino acids long. Germline-derived CDR1 and CDR2 are SGHRS and YFSETQ. The CDR3 region has the DNA TGCGCCAGCAGATTCGACAGGGGAGGGGGCGAGCAGTACTTC. It specifies CASRFDRGGGEQYF.

V is TRBV11-2 and J is TRBJ2-5; weak D call: TRBD2 (5 bases). The CDR3 has 14 amino acids. CDR1 is SGHAT and CDR2 is FQNNGV in the germline V gene. V was pared by 5 bases and J by 1 base, with 11 bases between. CDR3 nucleotides: TGTGCCAGCAGCGCGGCGGGTGGCCAAGAGACCCAGTACTTC. Its translation is CASSAAGGQETQYF.

This clone occurred a few times. This chain uses TRBV7-2 with TRBJ1-2; TRBD1 matches at 8 bases. Germline V gene sequence: CDR1 SGHTA, CDR2 FQGNSA. The CDR3 covers 17 residues. V lost 4 bases to trimming and J lost 6 bases; unmatched junction nucleotides: 16. The CDR3 DNA reads TGTGCCAGCAGCTCTCCAACGGCAGGGGGCGGTCGTAATGGCTACACCTTC. It codes for CASSSPTAGGGRNGYTF.

The V gene is TRBV6-6, the J gene TRBJ1-2; no firm D call. The CDR3 extends over 12 amino acids. In germline, CDR1 is MNHNY, CDR2 SVGAGI (reference sequence). The V end was cut by 5 bases, the J end by 4 bases, with 8 bases between. In DNA form, the CDR3 reads TGTGCCAGCAGTGACCCGGGCTATGGCTACACCTTC. Translation gives CASSDPGYGYTF.